This T cell receptor (beta chain) is from a study of cytomegalovirus exposure and HLA in healthy donors. V shed 3 bases, J shed 7 bases, and the junction held 6 bases outside the gene matches. Per germline, CDR1 SGHDT and CDR2 YYEEEE. The CDR3 length is 14 residues. Primers for the PCR totalled 60 Vbeta and 13 Jbeta. This table comes from immunoSEQ multiplex PCR, and its TCRdb copy is limited to in-frame clones, with some not included. The sample includes about 34,000 clones, over 60% of them seen just once. Source material: PBMCs. This chain uses TRBV5-6 with TRBJ1-2, with 10 positions matching TRBD1. This TCR derives from a man in his forties in good health and CMV-seropositive. CDR3 sequence reads: CASSSGTGVTGYTF. CDR3 bases: TGTGCCAGCAGCTCCGGGACAGGGGTGACTGGCTACACCTTC.